The T cell receptor beta chain described here comes from a study of T cell repertoires in cytomegalovirus infection. TCRdb reanalysed the reads using MiXCR and keeps one entry per CDR3 protein. The profile covers over 450,000 distinct CDR3 sequences, with about 11% appearing a single time and 10% taken by the ten largest. This clonotype occurred many times. CDR1 is SGHNT, CDR2 YYREEE, per germline (reference sequence). Trimming left V 6 bases short and J 5 bases short, with 20 bases between. This CDR3 is built from 16 residues. The source of this sequence is a human donor in good health (CMV status not recorded). Some clones in this sample may be carry-over from other donors' samples. This chain uses TRBV5-4 with TRBJ2-2, with D perhaps given as TRBD1 or TRBD2 (5 bases each). Sequencing was carried out using PBMCs. The CDR3 sequence: CASTLGIMGTTGELFF. DNA of the CDR3: TGTGCCAGCACCCTGGGGATAATGGGGACGACCGGGGAGCTGTTTTTT.